Shown below are 7 T cell receptor beta chains from a single sample sequenced in a study of shared clonotypes between healthy human individuals. The naive CD8 subset, CD45RO-negative cells positively selected for CCR7, excluded terminally differentiated effector memory CD45RA+ cells. Measured with immunoSEQ multiplex PCR; TCRdb has only the in-frame clones, and not every one. The data show around 1.9 million clones, roughly 93% seen once. Sequencing was done on a sample of naive CD8+ T cells from PBMCs. Source of these receptors: a man between 18 and 35 years old in good health. Some clones in this sample may be carry-over from other donors' samples.

About this clone itself: Other DNA sequences of this sample code for an identical CDR3. The rearrangement uses TRBV6-5 and TRBJ2-7; 12 nucleotides align to TRBD2. CDR3 size: 15 residues. V shed 6 bases and J 2 bases; nucleotides not matched to a gene: 5. Germline CDR1 and CDR2: MNHEY and SVGAGI. The CDR3 DNA reads TGTGCCAGCAGCCCACTAGCGGGAGGAACCTACGAGCAGTACTTC. Translated: CASSPLAGGTYEQYF.

The chain employs TRBV27 and TRBJ2-3, with a possible D match to TRBD1 (5 bases). The CDR3 covers 14 residues. The germline V gene encodes CDR1 MNHEY and CDR2 SMNVEV (reference sequence). V lost 7 bases and J 5 bases, leaving 16 bases between the germline ends. The CDR3 sequence is CASTPSGYRDTQYF. Written as DNA, the CDR3 is TGTGCCAGCACCCCGTCAGGGTATAGAGATACGCAGTATTTT.

The gene calls are TRBV5-4 and TRBJ1-2; D is uncertain. CDR1 SGHNT and CDR2 YYREEE come from the germline V gene (reference sequence). CDR3 length equals 14 residues. Trimming pared 1 base from V and 2 bases from J, leaving 9 bases between. The CDR3: CASSLQEYNYGYTF. CDR3 nucleotides: TGTGCCAGCAGCTTGCAGGAGTACAACTATGGCTACACCTTC.

The chain couples TRBV4-1 to TRBJ1-2; a weak D match, TRBD1 (5 bases). The CDR3 has 14 amino acids. Trimming removed 3 bases from V and 5 bases from J, with 13 bases in between. Looked up from germline, CDR1 is MGHRA and CDR2 is YSYEKL. The CDR3 DNA reads TGCGCCAGCAGCCAGACCGACAGAATGTATGGCTACACCTTC. Translation gives CASSQTDRMYGYTF.

The genes are TRBV5-1 and TRBJ2-7; weak D call: TRBD1 (6 bases). With 3 bases removed from V and 2 bases from J, the gap between germline ends came to 15 bases. Germline assignment: CDR1 SGHRS and CDR2 YFSETQ. The CDR3 contains 15 residues. CDR3 nucleotides: TGCGCCAGCAGCTCGAGGACCAGGGGTCCCTACGAGCAGTACTTC. Its translation: CASSSRTRGPYEQYF.

This clone was counted once. J is TRBJ2-7 and V is TRBV19; tentatively, D is TRBD2 (5 bases). The CDR3 is 17 residues long. Germline V gene sequence: CDR1 LNHDA, CDR2 SQIVND (reference sequence). The V end was cut by 5 bases, the J end by 3 bases, with 23 bases between. CDR3 bases: TGTGCCAGTAGTCCCCAGAGGGATTCGCGGCATGTCTACGAGCAGTACTTC. It is translated as CASSPQRDSRHVYEQYF.

This clone was counted a single time. V and J are TRBV6-6 and TRBJ1-4; D is undetermined. Germline CDR1 and CDR2: MNHNY and SVGAGI (reference sequence). Trimming cost V 4 bases and J 5 bases, with 11 bases left between them. This CDR3 comprises 14 residues. CDR3 nucleotides: TGTGCCAGCAGTTGGGCAGAAGCAAATGAAAAACTGTTTTTT. Translation gives CASSWAEANEKLFF.